These 20 T cell receptor beta chains originate from one sample sequenced in a study of monozygotic twins with inflammatory bowel disease. Following a re-call of the 5' RACE reads, TCRdb has one entry per CDR3 protein and lacks DNA. This sample contains 400,000 or so distinct CDR3 sequences. Material for sequencing was blood. These receptors were obtained from a human donor with ulcerative colitis or Crohn's disease, or a healthy co-twin of an affected twin (not recorded which).

The V and J genes are TRBV5-6 and TRBJ2-2; TCRdb names TRBD2, which stays unverified in the absence of DNA. This CDR3 is built from 16 residues. Germline assignment: CDR1 SGHDT and CDR2 YYEEEE. The CDR3 reads CASSLATRSNTGELFF. The full variable domain, its missing parts supplied by reference TRBV5-6 and TRBJ2-2, is DAGVTQSPTHLIKTRGQQVTLRCSPKSGHDTVSWYQQALGQGPQFIFQYYEEEERQRGNFPDRFSGHQFPNYSSELNVNALLLGDSALYLCASSLATRSNTGELFFGEGSRLTVL.

The CDR3 here is CASSQAGETQYF. V usage is TRBV4-1 and J usage is TRBJ2-5. In germline, CDR1 is MGHRA, CDR2 YSYEKL. The CDR3 is made up of 12 amino acids.

The chain carries TRBV7-9 and TRBJ2-5. The CDR3 contains 13 residues. Germline lookup yields CDR1 SEHNR and CDR2 FQNEAQ (reference sequence). The CDR3 loop is CASSLGGSETQYF. Supplemented by reference TRBV7-9 and TRBJ2-5, the full variable domain reads DTGVSQNPRHKITKRGQNVTFRCDPISEHNRLYWYRQTLGQGPEFLTYFQNEAQLEKSRLLSDRFSAERPKGSFSTLEIQRTEQGDSAMYLCASSLGGSETQYFGPGTRLLVL.

The CDR3 loop reads CSAMTVKSYNEQFF. This sequence joins TRBV20-1 and TRBJ2-1; absent DNA, TCRdb's TRBD1 call cannot be checked. Germline V gives CDR1 DFQATT, CDR2 SNEGSKA (reference sequence). This CDR3 is built from 14 residues.

The chain uses TRBV3-1 and TRBJ1-1; with no DNA, the TCRdb D assignment of TRBD1 cannot be verified. Per the germline V gene, CDR1 is LGHDT and CDR2 is YNNKEL (reference sequence). CDR3 length: 16 amino acids. The CDR3 protein is CASSQVRGRMNTEAFF.

This chain connects TRBV11-3 to TRBJ2-7. The CDR3 runs to 14 residues. Germline CDR1 is SGHNT and CDR2 is YENEEA. The CDR3 is CASSPEAGTYEQYF.

The V call is TRBV6-5, the J call TRBJ2-1; TCRdb's assignment of TRBD1 cannot be checked, as there is no DNA. CDR1 MNHEY and CDR2 SVGAGI come from the germline V gene. The CDR3 contains 15 residues. CDR3 residues: CASSFRDRMYNEQFF.

The chain carries TRBV7-2 and TRBJ2-3; TCRdb's D call, TRBD2, is unchecked because there is no DNA. The CDR3 loop spans 16 amino acids. Germline V gives CDR1 SGHTA, CDR2 FQGNSA. This chain's CDR3 is CASSLGGRDGADTQYF.

The chain uses TRBV11-1 and TRBJ2-5; TCRdb outputs TRBD2, but without DNA this stays unchecked. Germline loops: CDR1 SGHAT, CDR2 FQDESV (reference sequence). The CDR3 totals 17 residues. The chain's CDR3 is CASSRGLASPSGETQYF.

This rearrangement joins TRBV3-1 to TRBJ2-1; absent DNA, TCRdb's TRBD1 call cannot be checked. This CDR3 region has 14 residues. Germline V gene lookup returns CDR1 LGHDT and CDR2 YNNKEL (reference sequence). CDR3 in amino acids: CASSPPRGYNEQFF.

The J gene is TRBJ1-1, the V gene TRBV20-1; the D call from TCRdb, TRBD1, cannot be confirmed without DNA. Germline V gene sequence: CDR1 DFQATT, CDR2 SNEGSKA (reference sequence). The CDR3 runs 12 residues. The chain's CDR3 is CSASVGGFEAFF.

The chain employs TRBV5-5 and TRBJ2-2. This CDR3 contains 16 residues. Germline V gene sequence: CDR1 SGHKS, CDR2 YYEKEE (reference sequence). CDR3 loop: CASSLRRQVNTGELFF. Based on the CDR3 plus reference TRBV5-5 and TRBJ2-2, the full variable domain is DAGVTQSPTHLIKTRGQQVTLRCSPISGHKSVSWYQQVLGQGPQFIFQYYEKEERGRGNFPDRFSARQFPNYSSELNVNALLLGDSALYLCASSLRRQVNTGELFFGEGSRLTVL.

V and J are TRBV7-3 and TRBJ2-5; lacking DNA, the TRBD2 call made by TCRdb goes unchecked. Germline V gene data show CDR1 as SGHTA and CDR2 as FQGTGA. The CDR3 runs to 15 residues. CDR3 amino acids: CASSLRGLIGETQYF.

V gene TRBV2 combines with J gene TRBJ2-5. The CDR3 contains 12 residues. CDR1 SNHLY and CDR2 FYNNEI come from the germline V gene. CDR3: CASRGFGETQYF. Variable domain in full (rest from reference TRBV2 and TRBJ2-5): EPEVTQTPSHQVTQMGQEVILRCVPISNHLYFYWYRQILGQKVEFLVSFYNNEISEKSEIFDDQFSVERPDGSNFTLKIRSTKLEDSAMYFCASRGFGETQYFGPGTRLLVL.

V usage is TRBV19 and J usage is TRBJ1-6; TCRdb returns TRBD1, unconfirmable since there is no DNA. CDR1 and CDR2 from the germline V gene are LNHDA and SQIVND (reference sequence). This CDR3 is 13 amino acids long. CDR3 in amino acids: CATAPTGNSPLHF. The whole variable domain, filled in from reference TRBV19 and TRBJ1-6, reads DGGITQSPKYLFRKEGQNVTLSCEQNLNHDAMYWYRQDPGQGLRLIYYSQIVNDFQKGDIAEGYSVSREKKESFPLTVTSAQKNPTAFYLCATAPTGNSPLHFGNGTRLTVT.

This chain links TRBV20-1 with TRBJ2-7. The CDR3 loop spans 15 amino acids. Germline V gene lookup returns CDR1 DFQATT and CDR2 SNEGSKA (reference sequence). CDR3 sequence: CSARDLDRGSYEQYF.

V gene TRBV7-2 combines with J gene TRBJ2-3; TCRdb outputs TRBD2, but without DNA this stays unchecked. This CDR3 comprises 13 residues. Germline V lookup: CDR1 SGHTA, CDR2 FQGNSA. CDR3 amino acids: CATNSGAPDTQYF.

V is TRBV9 and J is TRBJ2-1; TCRdb's D gene call, TRBD2, goes unchecked for lack of DNA. The CDR3 is made up of 15 amino acids. Looked up from germline, CDR1 is SGDLS and CDR2 is YYNGEE. The CDR3 reads CASTPTSSKRDEQFF.

The V call is TRBV20-1, the J call TRBJ2-3; without DNA, the TCRdb call of TRBD2 cannot be checked. This CDR3 is 15 amino acids long. Germline loops: CDR1 DFQATT, CDR2 SNEGSKA (reference sequence). The CDR3 reads CSARAGAGVADTQYF.

The chain carries TRBV24-1 and TRBJ2-1; absent DNA, TCRdb's TRBD1 call cannot be checked. CDR3 length: 13 amino acids. Germline loops: CDR1 KGHDR, CDR2 SFDVKD. The CDR3 region is CATRLRGANEQFF.